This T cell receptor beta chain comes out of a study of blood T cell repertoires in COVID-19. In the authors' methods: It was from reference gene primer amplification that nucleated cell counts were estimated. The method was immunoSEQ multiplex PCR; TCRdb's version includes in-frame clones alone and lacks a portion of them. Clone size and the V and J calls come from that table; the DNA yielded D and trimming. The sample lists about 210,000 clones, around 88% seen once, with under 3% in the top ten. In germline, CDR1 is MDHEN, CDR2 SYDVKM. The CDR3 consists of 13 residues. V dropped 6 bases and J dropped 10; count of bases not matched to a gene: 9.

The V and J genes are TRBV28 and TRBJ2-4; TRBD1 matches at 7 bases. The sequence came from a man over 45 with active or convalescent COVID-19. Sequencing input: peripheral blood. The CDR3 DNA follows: TGTGCCAGCAGGACCGGGACAGTCTCGATTCAGTACTTC. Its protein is CASRTGTVSIQYF.